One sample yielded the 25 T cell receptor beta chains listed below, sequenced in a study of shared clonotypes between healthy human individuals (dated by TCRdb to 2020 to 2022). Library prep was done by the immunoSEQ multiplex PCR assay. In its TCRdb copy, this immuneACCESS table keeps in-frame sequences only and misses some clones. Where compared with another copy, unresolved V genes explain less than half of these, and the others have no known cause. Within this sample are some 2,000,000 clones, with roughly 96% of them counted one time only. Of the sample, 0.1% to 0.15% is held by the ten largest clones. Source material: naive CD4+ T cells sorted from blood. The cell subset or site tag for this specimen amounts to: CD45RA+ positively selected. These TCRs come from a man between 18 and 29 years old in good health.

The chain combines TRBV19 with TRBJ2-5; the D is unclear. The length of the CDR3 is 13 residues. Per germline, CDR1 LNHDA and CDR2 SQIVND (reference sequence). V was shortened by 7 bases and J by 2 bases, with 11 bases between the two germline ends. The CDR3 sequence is CASTPTHQETQYF. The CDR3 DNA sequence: TGTGCCAGTACCCCGACTCATCAAGAGACCCAGTACTTC.

CDR3 amino acids: CASSRPAGTGAAYEQYF. CDR3 DNA sequence: TGTGCCAGCAGCCGCCCCGCCGGGACAGGGGCAGCCTACGAGCAGTACTTC. The chain is built from TRBV11-2 and TRBJ2-7, with 10 bases identical to TRBD1. Germline V gene sequence: CDR1 SGHAT, CDR2 FQNNGV. The V segment lost 5 bases and the J segment 2 bases; nucleotides outside the gene matches: 12. The CDR3 contains 17 residues.

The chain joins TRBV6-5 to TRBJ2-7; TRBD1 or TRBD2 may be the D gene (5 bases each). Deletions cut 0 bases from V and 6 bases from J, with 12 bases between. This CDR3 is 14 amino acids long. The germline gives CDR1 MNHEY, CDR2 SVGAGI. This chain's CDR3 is CASSYSLTRGEQYF. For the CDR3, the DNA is TGTGCCAGCAGTTACTCGTTAACTAGGGGCGAGCAGTACTTC.

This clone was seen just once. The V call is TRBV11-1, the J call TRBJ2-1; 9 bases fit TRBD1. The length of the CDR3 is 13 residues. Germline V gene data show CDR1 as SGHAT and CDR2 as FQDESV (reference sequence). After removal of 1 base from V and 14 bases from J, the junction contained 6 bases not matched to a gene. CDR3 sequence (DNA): TGTGCCAGCAGCTTAGAAGGGACAGGGTCTGAGTTCTTC. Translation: CASSLEGTGSEFF.

CDR3 sequence (DNA): TGTGCCAGTAGTACCGGCGCGGGGGCCTATGGCTACACCTTC. It encodes CASSTGAGAYGYTF. The chain carries TRBV19 and TRBJ1-2; TRBD1 might be the D (6 bases). The germline gives CDR1 LNHDA, CDR2 SQIVND (reference sequence). V lost 4 bases and J lost 4, with 13 bases in between. The CDR3 loop spans 14 amino acids.

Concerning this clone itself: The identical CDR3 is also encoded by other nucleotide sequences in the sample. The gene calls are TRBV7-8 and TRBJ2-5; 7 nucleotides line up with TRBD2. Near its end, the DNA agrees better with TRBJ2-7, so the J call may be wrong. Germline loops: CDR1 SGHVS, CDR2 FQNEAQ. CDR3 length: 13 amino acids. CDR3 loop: CASRPSGTYEQYF. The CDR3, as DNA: TGTGCCAGCAGACCCAGCGGGACCTACGAGCAGTACTTC.

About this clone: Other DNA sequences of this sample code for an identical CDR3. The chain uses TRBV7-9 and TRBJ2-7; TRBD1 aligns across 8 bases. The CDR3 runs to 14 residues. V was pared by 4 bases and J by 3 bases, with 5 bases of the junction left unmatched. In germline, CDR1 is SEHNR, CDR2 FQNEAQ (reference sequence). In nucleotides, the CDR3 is TGTGCCAGCAGCTCCCGGGACAGGAGCTACGAGCAGTACTTC. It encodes CASSSRDRSYEQYF.

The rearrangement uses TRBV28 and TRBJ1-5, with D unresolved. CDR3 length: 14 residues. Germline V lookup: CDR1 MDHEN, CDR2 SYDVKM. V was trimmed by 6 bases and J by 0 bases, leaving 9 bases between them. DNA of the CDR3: TGTGCCAGCAGGAGGAGTTATAGCAATCAGCCCCAGCATTTT. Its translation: CASRRSYSNQPQHF.

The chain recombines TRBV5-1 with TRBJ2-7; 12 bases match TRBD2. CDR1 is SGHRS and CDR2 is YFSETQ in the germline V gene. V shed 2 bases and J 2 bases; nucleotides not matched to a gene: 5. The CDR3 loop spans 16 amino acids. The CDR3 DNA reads TGCGCCAGCAGCTTCCTCCTAGCGGGGGGGACCTACGAGCAGTACTTC. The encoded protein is CASSFLLAGGTYEQYF.

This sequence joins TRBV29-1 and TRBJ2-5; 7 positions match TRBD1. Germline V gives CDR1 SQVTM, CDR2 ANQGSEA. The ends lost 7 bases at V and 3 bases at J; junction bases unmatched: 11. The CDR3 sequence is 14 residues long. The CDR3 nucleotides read TGCAGCGCCCAAGGGGGCAGGAATAAAGAGACCCAGTACTTC. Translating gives CSAQGGRNKETQYF.

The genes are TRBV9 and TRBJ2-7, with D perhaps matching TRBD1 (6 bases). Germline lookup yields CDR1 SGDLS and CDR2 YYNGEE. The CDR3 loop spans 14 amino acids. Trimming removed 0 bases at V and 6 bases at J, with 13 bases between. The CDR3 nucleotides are TGTGCCAGCAGCGTAGGGGGCCAGGGGTCCGAGCAGTACTTC. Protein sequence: CASSVGGQGSEQYF.

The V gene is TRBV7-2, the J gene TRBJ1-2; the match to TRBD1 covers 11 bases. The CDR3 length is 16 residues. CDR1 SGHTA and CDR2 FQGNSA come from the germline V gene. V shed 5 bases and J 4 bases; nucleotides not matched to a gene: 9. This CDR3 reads CASSRGTGGFGYGYTF. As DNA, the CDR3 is TGTGCCAGCAGCAGAGGGACAGGGGGTTTTGGCTATGGCTACACCTTC.

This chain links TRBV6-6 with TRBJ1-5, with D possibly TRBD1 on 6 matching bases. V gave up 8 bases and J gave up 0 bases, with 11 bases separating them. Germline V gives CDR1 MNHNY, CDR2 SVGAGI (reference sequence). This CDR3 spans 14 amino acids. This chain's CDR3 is CASAGQSSNQPQHF. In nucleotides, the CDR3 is TGTGCCAGCGCCGGACAGAGTAGCAATCAGCCCCAGCATTTT.

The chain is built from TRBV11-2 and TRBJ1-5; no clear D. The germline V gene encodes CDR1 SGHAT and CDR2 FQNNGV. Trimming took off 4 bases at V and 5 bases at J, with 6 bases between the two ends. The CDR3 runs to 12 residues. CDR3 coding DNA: TGTGCCAGCAGCTCCGAGCATCAGCCCCAGCATTTT. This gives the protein CASSSEHQPQHF.

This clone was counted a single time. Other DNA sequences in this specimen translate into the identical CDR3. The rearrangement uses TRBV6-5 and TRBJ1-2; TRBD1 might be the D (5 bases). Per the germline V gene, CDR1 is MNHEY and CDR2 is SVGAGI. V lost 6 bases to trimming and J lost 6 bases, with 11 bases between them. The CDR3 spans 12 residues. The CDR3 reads CASSRGDHGYTF. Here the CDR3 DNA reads TGTGCCAGCAGCCGTGGGGACCATGGCTACACCTTC.

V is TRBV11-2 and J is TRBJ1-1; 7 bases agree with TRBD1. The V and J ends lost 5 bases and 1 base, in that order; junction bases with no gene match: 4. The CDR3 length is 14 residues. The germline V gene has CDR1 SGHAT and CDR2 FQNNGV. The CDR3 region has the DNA TGTGCCAGCAGCCCCAGGACAGGGAACACTGAAGCTTTCTTT. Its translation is CASSPRTGNTEAFF.

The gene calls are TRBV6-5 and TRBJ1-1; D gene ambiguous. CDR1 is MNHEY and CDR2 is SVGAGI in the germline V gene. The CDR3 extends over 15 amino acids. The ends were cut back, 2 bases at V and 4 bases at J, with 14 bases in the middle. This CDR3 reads CASSYLRNSGTEAFF. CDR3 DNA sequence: TGTGCCAGCAGTTACCTGCGTAACAGTGGCACTGAAGCTTTCTTT.

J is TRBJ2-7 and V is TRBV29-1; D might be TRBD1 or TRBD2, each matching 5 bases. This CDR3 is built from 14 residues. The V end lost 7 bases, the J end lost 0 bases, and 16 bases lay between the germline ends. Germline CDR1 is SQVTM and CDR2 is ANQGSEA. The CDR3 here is CSARPRDGSYEQYF. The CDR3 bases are TGCAGCGCGCGCCCCCGGGACGGCTCCTACGAGCAGTACTTC.

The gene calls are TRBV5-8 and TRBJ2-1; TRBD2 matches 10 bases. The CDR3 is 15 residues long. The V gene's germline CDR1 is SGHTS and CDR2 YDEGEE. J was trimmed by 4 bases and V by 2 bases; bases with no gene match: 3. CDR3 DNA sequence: TGTGCCAGCAGCTTAACTAGCGGGGTTTACAATGAGCAGTTCTTC. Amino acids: CASSLTSGVYNEQFF.

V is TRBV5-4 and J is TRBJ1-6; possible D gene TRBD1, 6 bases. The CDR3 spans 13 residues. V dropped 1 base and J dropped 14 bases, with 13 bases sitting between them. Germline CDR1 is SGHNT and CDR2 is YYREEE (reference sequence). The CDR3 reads CASSLRGDGSLHF. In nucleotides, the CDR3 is TGTGCCAGCAGCTTGAGGGGGGATGGATCCCTCCACTTT.

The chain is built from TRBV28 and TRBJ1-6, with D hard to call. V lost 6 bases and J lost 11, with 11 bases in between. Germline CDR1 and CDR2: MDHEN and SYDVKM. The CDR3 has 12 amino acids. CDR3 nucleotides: TGTGCCAGCAGGGGGTTGGGGACACCCCTCCACTTT. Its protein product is CASRGLGTPLHF.

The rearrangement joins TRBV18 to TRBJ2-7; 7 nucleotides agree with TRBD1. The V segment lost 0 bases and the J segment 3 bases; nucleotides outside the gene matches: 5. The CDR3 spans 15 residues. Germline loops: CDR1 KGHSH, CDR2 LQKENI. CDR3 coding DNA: TGTGCCAGCTCACCACCCGCACAGGGGTTCTACGAGCAGTACTTC. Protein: CASSPPAQGFYEQYF.

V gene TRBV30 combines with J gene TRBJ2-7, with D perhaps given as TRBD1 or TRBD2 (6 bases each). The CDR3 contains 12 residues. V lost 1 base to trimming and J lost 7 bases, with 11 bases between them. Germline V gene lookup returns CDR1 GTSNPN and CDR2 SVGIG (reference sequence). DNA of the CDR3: TGTGCCTGGAGTGGGGGGGCACGGGAGCAGTACTTC. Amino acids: CAWSGGAREQYF. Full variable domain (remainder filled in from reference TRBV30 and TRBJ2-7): SQTIHQWPATLVQPVGSPLSLECTVEGTSNPNLYWYRQAAGRGLQLLFYSVGIGQISSEVPQNLSASRPQDRQFILSSKKLLLSDSGFYLCAWSGGAREQYFGPGTRLTVT.

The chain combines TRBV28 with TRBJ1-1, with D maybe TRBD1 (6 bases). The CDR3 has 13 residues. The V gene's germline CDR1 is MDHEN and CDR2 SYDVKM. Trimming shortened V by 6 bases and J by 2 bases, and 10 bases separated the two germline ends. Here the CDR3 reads CASSNRVNTEAFF. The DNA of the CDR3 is TGTGCCAGCAGCAACAGGGTCAACACTGAAGCTTTCTTT.

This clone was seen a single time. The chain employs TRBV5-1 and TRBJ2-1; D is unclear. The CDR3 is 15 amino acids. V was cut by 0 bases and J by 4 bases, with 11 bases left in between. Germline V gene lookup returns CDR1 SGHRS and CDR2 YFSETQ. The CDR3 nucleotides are TGCGCCAGCAGCTTGGCGGTGGCCGAGTACAATGAGCAGTTCTTC. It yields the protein CASSLAVAEYNEQFF.